The 2 T cell receptor beta chains below all came from one sample that was sequenced in a study of blood T cell repertoires in COVID-19. Only in-frame clones appear in the TCRdb table, and some are missing; sequencing was by immunoSEQ multiplex PCR. Found here are about 300,000 clones, about four fifths of them singletons; the top ten hold around 1.6%. Sequencing was carried out using peripheral blood. These receptors originate from a human donor with COVID-19, enrolled during active disease. The donor label of this sample is uncertain.

This sequence joins TRBV29-1 and TRBJ1-2, with D possibly TRBD1 on 5 matching bases. CDR1 and CDR2 from the germline V gene are SQVTM and ANQGSEA. The CDR3 extends over 15 amino acids. V shed 3 bases and J shed 2 bases, with 16 bases lying between them. CDR3 nucleotide sequence: TGCAGCGTTGAGGGTCTCAGGGAAAAAAACTATGGCTACACCTTC. Translation gives CSVEGLREKNYGYTF.

V gene TRBV5-1 combines with J gene TRBJ2-2; 12 nucleotides line up with TRBD2. From germline, CDR1 is SGHRS and CDR2 YFSETQ. The junction had 17 bases not matched to a gene; V was cut back by 8 bases and J by 3 bases. This CDR3 comprises 19 residues. Here the CDR3 DNA reads TGCGCCAGTACCACCGGACTAGCGGGATCCGTTTTGGACACCGGGGAGCTGTTTTTT. It codes for CASTTGLAGSVLDTGELFF.